The clone carrying this TCR beta chain was observed a few times. V lost 0 bases and J lost 6, with 18 bases in between. Looked up from germline, CDR1 is MGHRA and CDR2 is YSYEKL. The CDR3 has 17 residues. The data were obtained in a study of T-cell reconstitution after alpha-beta-depleted transplantation in children. Unique molecular identifiers were incorporated into the prepared TCRbeta library. From the PCR reads, TCRdb called clonotypes with MiXCR, one entry per CDR3 protein. The table lists hundreds of thousands of distinct CDR3 sequences, over 10% of them singletons. The sample was PBMCs, taken before TCRalphabeta/CD19-depleted stem cell transplant. The sequence came from a girl aged 2-9 years with congenital amegakaryocytic thrombocytopenia, due to receive a stem cell transplant. The gene calls are TRBV4-1 and TRBJ1-5; D unresolved. CDR3 protein: CASSQEGILRVSQPQHF. DNA for the CDR3: TGCGCCAGCAGCCAAGAAGGGATACTGAGGGTTAGTCAGCCCCAGCATTTT.